The 2 T cell receptor beta chains listed next were all sequenced from one sample in a study of T cell responses to AZD1222 COVID-19 vaccine. Produced via immunoSEQ multiplex PCR; TCRdb's table is partial and in-frame only. The sample has about 130,000 clones, about nine tenths seen once; the top ten hold around a sixth. The sample in question was peripheral blood, obtained on day 0 of MenACWY control vaccination. The receptors were sampled from an adult in good health.

CDR3 sequence reads: CATSRSRGSTEKLFF. The CDR3 nucleotides are TGTGCCACCAGCAGATCCAGGGGGTCGACAGAAAAACTGTTTTTT. This chain uses TRBV15 with TRBJ1-4, with TRBD1 identical over 7 bases. J gave up 8 bases and V 2 bases, and 8 bases lay outside the gene matches. In germline, CDR1 is LNHNV, CDR2 YYDKDF (reference sequence). CDR3 length equals 15 residues.

The J gene is TRBJ2-1, the V gene TRBV28; D perhaps matches TRBD1 (6 bases). The V end lost 6 bases, the J end lost 0 bases, and 18 bases lay between the germline ends. The CDR3 totals 17 residues. Per germline, CDR1 MDHEN and CDR2 SYDVKM. CDR3 nucleotides: TGTGCCAGCAGATCCCCTGGGGTAGGGGGCTCCTACAATGAGCAGTTCTTC. This translates into CASRSPGVGGSYNEQFF.